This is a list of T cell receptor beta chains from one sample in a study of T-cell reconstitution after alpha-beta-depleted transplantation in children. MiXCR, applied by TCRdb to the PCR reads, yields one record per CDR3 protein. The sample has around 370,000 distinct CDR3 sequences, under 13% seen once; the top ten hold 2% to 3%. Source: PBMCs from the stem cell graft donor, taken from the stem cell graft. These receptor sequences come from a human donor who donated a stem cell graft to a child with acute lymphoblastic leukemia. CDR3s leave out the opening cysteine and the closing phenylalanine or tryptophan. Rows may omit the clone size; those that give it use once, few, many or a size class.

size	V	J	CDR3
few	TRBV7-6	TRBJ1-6	ASSRGHGTGGSPLH
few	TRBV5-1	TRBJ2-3	ASSFDSGNTDTQY
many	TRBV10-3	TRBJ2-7	AISESSGLAGVDEQY
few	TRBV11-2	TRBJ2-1	ASSLEGLATNEQF
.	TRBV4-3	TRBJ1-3	ASSQGVPGAFSGNTIY
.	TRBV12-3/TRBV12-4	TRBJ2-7	ASSLEAGGQY
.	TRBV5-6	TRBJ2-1	ASIQGVEDEQF
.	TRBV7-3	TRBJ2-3	ASSARTRGDTQY
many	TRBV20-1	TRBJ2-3	SASSSGRTDTQY
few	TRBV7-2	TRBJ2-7	ASSLARFPSYEQY
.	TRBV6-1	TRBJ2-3	ASRPGTSADTQY
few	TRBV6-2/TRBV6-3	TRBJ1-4	ASSYSGNEKLF
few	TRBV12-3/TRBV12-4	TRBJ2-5	ASSPNEETQY
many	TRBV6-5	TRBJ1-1	ASNWQGERWRNTEAF
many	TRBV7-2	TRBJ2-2	ASSFRLAENTGELF
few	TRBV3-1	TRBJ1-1	ASSRGGTNTEAF
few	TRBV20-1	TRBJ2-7	SARKTSGEYYEQY
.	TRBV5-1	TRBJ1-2	ASTDRYYGYT
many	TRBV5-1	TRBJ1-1	ASSLPDRADTEAF
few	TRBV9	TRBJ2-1	ASSGRQGRLNEQF
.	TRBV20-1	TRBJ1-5	TAMGQSNQPQH
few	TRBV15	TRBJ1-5	ATRPSGGGNQPQH
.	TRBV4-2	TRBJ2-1	ASSHRRPGQGMGNGEQF
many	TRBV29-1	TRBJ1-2	SVPGTGKGIHGYT
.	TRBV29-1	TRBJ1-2	SGRDRGQGGYT
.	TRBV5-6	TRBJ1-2	ASRISTGGRGFGNYGYT
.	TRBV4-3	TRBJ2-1	ASSQAGGPRNEQF
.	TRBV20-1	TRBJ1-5	SARETNQPQH
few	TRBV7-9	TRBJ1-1	ASRTGGETEAF
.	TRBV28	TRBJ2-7	ASSSARDRGSYEQY
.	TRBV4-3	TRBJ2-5	ASSPSGAGGPAQY
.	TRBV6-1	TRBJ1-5	ASSPDRVNQPQH
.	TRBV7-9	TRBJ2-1	ASGTGADNEQF
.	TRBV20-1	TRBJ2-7	SARDGLAGVEQY
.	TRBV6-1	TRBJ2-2	ASSAQGPGGELF
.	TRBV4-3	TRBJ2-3	ASSQDKRPPTDTQY
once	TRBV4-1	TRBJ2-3	ASSLQIKDTQY
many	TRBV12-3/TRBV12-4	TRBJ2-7	ASSLSRGGYEQY
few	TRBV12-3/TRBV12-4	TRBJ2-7	ASSPWGLAGPNPYYEQY
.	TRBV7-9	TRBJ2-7	ASKRTGDLYEQY
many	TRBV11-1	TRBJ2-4	ASSSLTYNIQY
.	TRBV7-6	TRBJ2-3	ASLARASTDTQY
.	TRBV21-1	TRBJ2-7	ASSKATVWGQRPYEQY
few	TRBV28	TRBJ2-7	ASSRASDRGYEQY
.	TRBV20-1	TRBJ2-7	SARLAGASEQY